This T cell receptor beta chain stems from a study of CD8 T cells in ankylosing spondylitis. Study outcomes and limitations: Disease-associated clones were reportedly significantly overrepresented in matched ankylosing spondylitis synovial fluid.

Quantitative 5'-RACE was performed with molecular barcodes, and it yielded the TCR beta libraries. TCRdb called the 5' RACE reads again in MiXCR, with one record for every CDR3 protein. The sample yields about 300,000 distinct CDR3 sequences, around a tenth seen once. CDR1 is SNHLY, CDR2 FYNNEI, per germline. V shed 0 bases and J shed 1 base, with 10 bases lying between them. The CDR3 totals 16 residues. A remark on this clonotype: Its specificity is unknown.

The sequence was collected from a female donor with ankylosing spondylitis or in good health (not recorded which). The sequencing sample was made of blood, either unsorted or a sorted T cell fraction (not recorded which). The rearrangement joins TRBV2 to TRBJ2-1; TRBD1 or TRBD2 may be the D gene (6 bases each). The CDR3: CASSEAGGNSYNEQFF. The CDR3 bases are TGTGCCAGCAGTGAAGCAGGGGGGAATTCCTACAATGAGCAGTTCTTC.